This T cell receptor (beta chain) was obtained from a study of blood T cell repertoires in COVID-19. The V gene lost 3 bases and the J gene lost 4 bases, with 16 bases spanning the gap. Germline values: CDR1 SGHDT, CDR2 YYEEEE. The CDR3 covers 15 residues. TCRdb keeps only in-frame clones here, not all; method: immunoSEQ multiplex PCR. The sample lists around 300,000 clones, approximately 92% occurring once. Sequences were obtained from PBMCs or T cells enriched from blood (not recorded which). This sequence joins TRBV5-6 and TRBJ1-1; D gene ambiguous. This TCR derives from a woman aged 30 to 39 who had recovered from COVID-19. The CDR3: CASSSNGGGGTEAFF. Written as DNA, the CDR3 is TGTGCCAGCAGCTCCAATGGCGGCGGTGGCACTGAAGCTTTCTTT.